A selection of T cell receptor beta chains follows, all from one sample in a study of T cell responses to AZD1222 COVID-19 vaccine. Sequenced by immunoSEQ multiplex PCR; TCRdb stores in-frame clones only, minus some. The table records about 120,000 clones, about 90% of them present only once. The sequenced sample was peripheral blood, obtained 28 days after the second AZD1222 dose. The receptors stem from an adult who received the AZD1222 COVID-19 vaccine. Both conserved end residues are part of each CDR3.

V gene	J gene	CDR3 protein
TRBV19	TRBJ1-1	CASSHKPGQRSTEAFF
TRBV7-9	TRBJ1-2	CASSWTGTGSGYTF
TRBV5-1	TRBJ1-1	CASSLGWGDEAFF
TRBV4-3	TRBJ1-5	CASSQDLGRHNQPQHF
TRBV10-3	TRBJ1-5	CAISDYGQEQPQHF
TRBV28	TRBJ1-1	CASSPGTGGEAFF
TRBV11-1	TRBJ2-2	CASSPAAFTGELFF
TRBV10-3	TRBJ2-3	CAISEGVVGQGVTNTQYF
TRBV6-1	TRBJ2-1	CASSGQGRDNEQFF
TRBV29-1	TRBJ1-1	CSVEDSATEAFF
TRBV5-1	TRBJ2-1	CASSLAASSYNEQFF
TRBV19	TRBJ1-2	CASTVLRRDFSYGYTF
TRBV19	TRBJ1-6	CASSIGQPAALHF
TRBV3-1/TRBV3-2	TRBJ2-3	CASSPFSGGTDTQYF
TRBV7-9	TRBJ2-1	CASSPDRATYNEQFF
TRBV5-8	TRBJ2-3	CASRSGTSGGLATDTQYF
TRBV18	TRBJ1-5	CASSPQVARDQPQHF
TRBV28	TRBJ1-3	CATGTGSPNTIYF
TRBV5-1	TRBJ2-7	CASSLWPGSYEQYF
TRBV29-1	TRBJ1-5	CSATLGGGSQPQHF
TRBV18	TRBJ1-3	CASSPAGFGGNTIYF
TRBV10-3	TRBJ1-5	CAISESGGADQPQHF